The clone carrying this T cell receptor (beta chain) was counted a few times. Its antigen remains unidentified. The sample comes from a study of T cells after posttransplantation cyclophosphamide. The study's findings and limits: After PTCy, TRB diversity resembled that of CNI/methotrexate controls. Skin or GI-infiltrating T cells shared few TRB sequences with blood. Later blood repertoires were often dominated by clones from the donor CD8+ memory compartment.

Some clones are missing from TCRdb's copy, which holds only in-frame ones; the method was immunoSEQ multiplex PCR. Sampling found tens of thousands of clones, none seen once. This TCR was recovered from a man between 40 and 49 years old in good health, CMV-negative, and a related stem cell transplant donor. The sequencing sample was made of PBMCs.

CDR3 in amino acids: CASSFHIQETQYF. CDR3 nucleotide sequence: TGCGCCAGCAGCTTCCACATTCAAGAGACCCAGTACTTC. The chain uses TRBV5-1 and TRBJ2-5, with D hard to call. CDR1 is SGHRS, CDR2 YFSETQ, per germline. The V gene lost 2 bases and the J gene lost 2 bases, with 7 bases spanning the gap. This CDR3 has 13 residues.